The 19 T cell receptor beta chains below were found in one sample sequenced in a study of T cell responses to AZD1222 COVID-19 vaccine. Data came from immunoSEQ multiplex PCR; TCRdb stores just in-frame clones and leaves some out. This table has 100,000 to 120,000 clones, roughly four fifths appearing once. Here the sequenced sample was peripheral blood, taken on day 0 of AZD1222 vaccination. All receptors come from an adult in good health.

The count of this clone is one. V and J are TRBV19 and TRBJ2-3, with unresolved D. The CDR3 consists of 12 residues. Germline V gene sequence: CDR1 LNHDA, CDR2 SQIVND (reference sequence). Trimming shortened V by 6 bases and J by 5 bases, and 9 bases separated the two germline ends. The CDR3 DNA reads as TGTGCCAGTAGACAATCTGGAGATACGCAGTATTTT. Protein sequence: CASRQSGDTQYF.

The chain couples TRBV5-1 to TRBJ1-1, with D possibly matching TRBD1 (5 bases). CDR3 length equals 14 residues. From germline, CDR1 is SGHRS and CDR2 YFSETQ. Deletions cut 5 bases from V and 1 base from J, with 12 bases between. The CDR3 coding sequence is TGCGCCAGCAGGACCCAGACAGAGAACACTGAAGCTTTCTTT. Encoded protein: CASRTQTENTEAFF.

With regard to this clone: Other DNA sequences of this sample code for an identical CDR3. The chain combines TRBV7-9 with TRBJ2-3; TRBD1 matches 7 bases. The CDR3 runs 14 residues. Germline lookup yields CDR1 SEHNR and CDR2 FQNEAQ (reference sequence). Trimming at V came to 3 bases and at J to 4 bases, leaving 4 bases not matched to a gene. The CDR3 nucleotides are TGTGCCAGCAGCTTGCGACAGGGCTCAGATACGCAGTATTTT. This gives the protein CASSLRQGSDTQYF.

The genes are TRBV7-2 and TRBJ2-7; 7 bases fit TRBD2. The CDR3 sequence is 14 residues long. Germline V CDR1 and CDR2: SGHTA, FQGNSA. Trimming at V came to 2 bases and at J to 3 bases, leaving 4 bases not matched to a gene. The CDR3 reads CASSLREVLYEQYF. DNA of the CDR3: TGTGCCAGCAGCTTACGGGAGGTCCTCTACGAGCAGTACTTC.

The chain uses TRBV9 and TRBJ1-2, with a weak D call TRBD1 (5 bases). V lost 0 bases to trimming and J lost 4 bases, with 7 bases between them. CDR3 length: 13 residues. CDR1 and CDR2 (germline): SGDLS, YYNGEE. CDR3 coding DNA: TGTGCCAGCAGCGTAGCAGGGACCTATGGCTACACCTTC. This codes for CASSVAGTYGYTF.

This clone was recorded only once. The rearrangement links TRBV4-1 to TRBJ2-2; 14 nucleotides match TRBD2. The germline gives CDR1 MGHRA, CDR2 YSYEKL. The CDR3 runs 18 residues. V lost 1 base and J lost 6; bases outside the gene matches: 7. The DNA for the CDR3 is TGCGCCAGCAGCCAAGGACTAGCGGGGGGGCCAAGGGCCGGGGAGCTGTTTTTT. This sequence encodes CASSQGLAGGPRAGELFF.

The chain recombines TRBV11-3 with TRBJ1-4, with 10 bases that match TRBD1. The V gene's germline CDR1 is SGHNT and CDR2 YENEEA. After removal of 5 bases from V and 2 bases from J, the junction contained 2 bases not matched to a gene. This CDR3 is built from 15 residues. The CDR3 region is CASSATGGTNEKLFF. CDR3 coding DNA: TGTGCCAGCAGCGCGACAGGGGGCACTAATGAAAAACTGTTTTTT.

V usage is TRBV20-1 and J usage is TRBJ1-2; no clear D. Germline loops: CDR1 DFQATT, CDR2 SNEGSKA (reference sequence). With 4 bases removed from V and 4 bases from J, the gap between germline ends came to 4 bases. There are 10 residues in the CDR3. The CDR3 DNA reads TGCAGTGCTACCCTCTATGGCTACACCTTC. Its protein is CSATLYGYTF.

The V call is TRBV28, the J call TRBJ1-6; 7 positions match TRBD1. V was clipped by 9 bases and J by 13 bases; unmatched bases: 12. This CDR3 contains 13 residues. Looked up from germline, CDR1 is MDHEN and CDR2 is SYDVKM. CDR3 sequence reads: CASRLEGASPLHF. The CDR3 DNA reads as TGTGCCAGTCGATTAGAGGGGGCGAGTCCCCTCCACTTT.

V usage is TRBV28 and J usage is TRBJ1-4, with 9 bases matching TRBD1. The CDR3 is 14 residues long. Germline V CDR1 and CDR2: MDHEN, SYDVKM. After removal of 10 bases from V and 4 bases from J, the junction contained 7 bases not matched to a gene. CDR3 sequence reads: CAIGTGGGNEKLFF. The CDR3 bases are TGTGCCATAGGAACAGGGGGCGGTAATGAAAAACTGTTTTTT.

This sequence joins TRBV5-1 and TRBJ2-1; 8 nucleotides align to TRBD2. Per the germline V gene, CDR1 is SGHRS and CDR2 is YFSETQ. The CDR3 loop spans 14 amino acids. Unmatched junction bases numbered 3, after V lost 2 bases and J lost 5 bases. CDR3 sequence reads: CASSLTSGNNEQFF. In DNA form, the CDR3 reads TGCGCCAGCAGCTTAACTAGCGGAAACAATGAGCAGTTCTTC.

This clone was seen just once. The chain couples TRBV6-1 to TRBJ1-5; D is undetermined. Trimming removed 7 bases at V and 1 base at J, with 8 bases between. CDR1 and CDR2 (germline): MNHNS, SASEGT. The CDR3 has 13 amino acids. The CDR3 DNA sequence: TGTGCCAGCACGGCGAGGAGCAATCAGCCCCAGCATTTT. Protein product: CASTARSNQPQHF.

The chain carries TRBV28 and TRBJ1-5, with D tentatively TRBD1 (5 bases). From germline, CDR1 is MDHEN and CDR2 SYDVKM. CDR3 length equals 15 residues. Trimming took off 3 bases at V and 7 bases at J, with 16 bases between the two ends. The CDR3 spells CASSFEGAGKQPQHF. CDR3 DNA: TGTGCCAGCAGTTTTGAAGGGGCAGGGAAACAGCCCCAGCATTTT.

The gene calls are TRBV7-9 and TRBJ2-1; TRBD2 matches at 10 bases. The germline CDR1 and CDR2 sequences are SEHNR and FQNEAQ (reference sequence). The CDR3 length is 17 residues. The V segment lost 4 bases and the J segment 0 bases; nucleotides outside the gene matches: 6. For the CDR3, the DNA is TGTGCCAGCAGCTCCCGGGTAGCGGGAGGCTCCTACAATGAGCAGTTCTTC. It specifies CASSSRVAGGSYNEQFF.

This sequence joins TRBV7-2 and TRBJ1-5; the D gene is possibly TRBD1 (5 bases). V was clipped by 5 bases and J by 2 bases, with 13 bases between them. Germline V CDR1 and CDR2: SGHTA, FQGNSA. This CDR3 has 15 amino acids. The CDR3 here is CASSPQGMGNQPQHF. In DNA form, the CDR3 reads TGTGCCAGCAGCCCCCAGGGTATGGGCAATCAGCCCCAGCATTTT.

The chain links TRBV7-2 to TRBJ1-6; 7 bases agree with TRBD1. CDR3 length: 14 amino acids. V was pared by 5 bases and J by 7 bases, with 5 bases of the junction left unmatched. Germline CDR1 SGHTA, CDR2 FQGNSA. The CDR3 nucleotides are TGTGCCAGCAGCCAAGACAGGGTGAATTCACCCCTCCACTTT. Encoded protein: CASSQDRVNSPLHF.

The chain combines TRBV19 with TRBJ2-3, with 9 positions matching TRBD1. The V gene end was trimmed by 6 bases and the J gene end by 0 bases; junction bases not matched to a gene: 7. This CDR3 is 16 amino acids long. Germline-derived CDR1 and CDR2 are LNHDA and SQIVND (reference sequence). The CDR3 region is CASRRTGGLSTDTQYF. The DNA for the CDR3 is TGTGCCAGTAGGCGAACAGGGGGCCTAAGCACAGATACGCAGTATTTT.

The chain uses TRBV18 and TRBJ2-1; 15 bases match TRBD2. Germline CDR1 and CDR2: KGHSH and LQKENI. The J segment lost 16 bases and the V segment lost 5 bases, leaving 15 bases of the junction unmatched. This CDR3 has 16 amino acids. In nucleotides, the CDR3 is TGTGCCAGCTCAGGCACCACCGGGACTAGCGGGGGGCCGGCCTTCTTC. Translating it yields CASSGTTGTSGGPAFF.

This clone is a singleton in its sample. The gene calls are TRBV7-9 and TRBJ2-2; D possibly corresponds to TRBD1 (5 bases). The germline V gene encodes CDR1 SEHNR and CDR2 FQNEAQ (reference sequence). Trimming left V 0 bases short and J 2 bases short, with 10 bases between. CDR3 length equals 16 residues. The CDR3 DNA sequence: TGTGCCAGCAGCTTAGCGTCGACAGTCAACACCGGGGAGCTGTTTTTT. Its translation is CASSLASTVNTGELFF.